Below, one T cell receptor beta chain is given with its context. The data derive from a study of blood T cell repertoires in COVID-19. Study-level information: PBMCs, B-cell-depleted T cells, or T cells provided the cDNA or gDNA that made up the material.

The V and J ends lost 3 bases and 2 bases respectively, with 11 bases between them. The germline gives CDR1 LNHDA, CDR2 SQIVND (reference sequence). CDR3 length: 15 amino acids. In the original processing: Using reference gene primer amplification, nucleated cell counts were estimated. This table comes from immunoSEQ multiplex PCR, and its TCRdb copy is limited to in-frame clones, with some not included. Clone size and the V and J calls come from that table; the DNA yielded D and trimming. The table shows more than 450,000 clones, with around 87% occurring only once. All enrollees were about 18 to 89 years old and from some 24 US areas. Which cohort a participant joined came from the clinical history participants gave.

The sample consisted of PBMCs or T cells enriched from blood (not recorded which). The clonotype comes from a woman aged 18-29 years who had recovered from COVID-19. The chain joins TRBV19 to TRBJ1-5; D is possibly TRBD1 (5 bases). The DNA for the CDR3 is TGTGCCAGTAGTATCACGGGGGTGGGCAATCAGCCCCAGCATTTT. This gives the protein CASSITGVGNQPQHF.